Listed below are T cell receptor beta chains from one sample, sequenced in a study of cytomegalovirus exposure and HLA in healthy donors. Only in-frame clones appear in the TCRdb table, and some are missing; sequencing was by immunoSEQ multiplex PCR. The data hold about 200,000 clones, with roughly 77% observed a single time. Sequencing input: PBMCs. The source is a male donor in good health and CMV-seropositive. The CDR3 runs from the conserved cysteine through the conserved F or W. A D gene is named only where the DNA matches it firmly.

CDR3 length: 16; V gene: TRBV5-4; J gene: TRBJ2-3; D gene: .; CDR3 protein: CASITQGGSRTDTQYF
CDR3 length: 15; V gene: TRBV19; J gene: TRBJ2-1; D gene: .; CDR3 protein: CASSITGEVRNEQFF
CDR3 length: 15; V gene: TRBV5-5; J gene: TRBJ2-7; D gene: TRBD1; CDR3 protein: CASSSYGTGNYEQYF
CDR3 length: 14; V gene: TRBV7-3; J gene: TRBJ1-1; D gene: TRBD1; CDR3 protein: CASSSTGGRTEAFF
CDR3 length: 15; V gene: TRBV5-8; J gene: TRBJ1-5; D gene: .; CDR3 protein: CASSSRGANFQPQHF
CDR3 length: 12; V gene: TRBV5-6; J gene: TRBJ1-1; D gene: .; CDR3 protein: CASSPGQNEAFF
CDR3 length: 18; V gene: TRBV10-1; J gene: TRBJ1-6; D gene: TRBD1; CDR3 protein: CAATDPGQGRIGDSPLHF
CDR3 length: 14; V gene: TRBV5-1; J gene: TRBJ2-1; D gene: .; CDR3 protein: CASSWGGQDNEQFF
CDR3 length: 13; V gene: TRBV2; J gene: TRBJ2-5; D gene: .; CDR3 protein: CASNMEGIETQYF
CDR3 length: 16; V gene: TRBV11-2; J gene: TRBJ2-7; D gene: .; CDR3 protein: CASSLFPIAPPYEQYF
CDR3 length: 12; V gene: TRBV28; J gene: TRBJ2-4; D gene: TRBD1; CDR3 protein: CASRQGKDIQYF
CDR3 length: 15; V gene: TRBV5-1; J gene: TRBJ2-5; D gene: .; CDR3 protein: CASSLTFRAGETQYF
CDR3 length: 16; V gene: TRBV6-5; J gene: TRBJ2-7; D gene: .; CDR3 protein: CASSSTPSTGLHEQYF
CDR3 length: 15; V gene: TRBV9; J gene: TRBJ2-7; D gene: TRBD2; CDR3 protein: CASSPGGTETYEQYF
CDR3 length: 18; V gene: TRBV6-4; J gene: TRBJ2-3; D gene: TRBD2; CDR3 protein: CASSEGTSGNPSTDTQYF
CDR3 length: 15; V gene: TRBV18; J gene: TRBJ2-7; D gene: .; CDR3 protein: CASSPGPGNSYEQYF
CDR3 length: 15; V gene: TRBV5-4; J gene: TRBJ1-6; D gene: .; CDR3 protein: CASSSRSGGNSPLHF
CDR3 length: 16; V gene: TRBV30; J gene: .; D gene: TRBD2; CDR3 protein: CAWSVRGRDRLYEQYF
CDR3 length: 12; V gene: TRBV4-1; J gene: TRBJ2-1; D gene: .; CDR3 protein: CASSLQGNEQFF
CDR3 length: 17; V gene: TRBV12-5; J gene: TRBJ2-2; D gene: TRBD2; CDR3 protein: CASGSLLGLAEVGELFF
CDR3 length: 11; V gene: TRBV6-1; J gene: TRBJ2-7; D gene: .; CDR3 protein: CASTQGYEQYF
CDR3 length: 16; V gene: TRBV5-3; J gene: TRBJ2-1; D gene: TRBD2; CDR3 protein: CARSLLTGGSSNEQFF
CDR3 length: 16; V gene: TRBV27; J gene: TRBJ2-7; D gene: .; CDR3 protein: CASSLSTLGPRYEQYF
CDR3 length: 14; V gene: TRBV14; J gene: TRBJ2-3; D gene: .; CDR3 protein: CASSLLRGTDTQYF
CDR3 length: 15; V gene: TRBV6-6; J gene: TRBJ2-7; D gene: TRBD1; CDR3 protein: CASTPPDQGAYEQYF
CDR3 length: 13; V gene: TRBV6-5; J gene: TRBJ1-1; D gene: .; CDR3 protein: CASSYSPQAIAFF
CDR3 length: 15; V gene: TRBV13; J gene: TRBJ2-5; D gene: TRBD1; CDR3 protein: CASSLDAGGLGTQYF
CDR3 length: 13; V gene: TRBV5-1; J gene: TRBJ2-1; D gene: TRBD1; CDR3 protein: CASAQGDGDEQFF
CDR3 length: 13; V gene: TRBV28; J gene: TRBJ2-3; D gene: .; CDR3 protein: CASIDAGTDTQYF
CDR3 length: 15; V gene: TRBV18; J gene: TRBJ2-3; D gene: TRBD1; CDR3 protein: CASSPLRQGTDTQYF
CDR3 length: 16; V gene: TRBV28; J gene: TRBJ2-7; D gene: .; CDR3 protein: CASSLLAGRSSYEQYF
CDR3 length: 14; V gene: TRBV18; J gene: TRBJ1-1; D gene: .; CDR3 protein: CASSPGQPNTEAFF
CDR3 length: 12; V gene: TRBV2; J gene: TRBJ2-5; D gene: .; CDR3 protein: CASRWQQETQYF
CDR3 length: 15; V gene: TRBV9; J gene: TRBJ2-2; D gene: .; CDR3 protein: CASSPRGGDTGELFF
CDR3 length: 12; V gene: TRBV19; J gene: TRBJ2-3; D gene: .; CDR3 protein: CASGPRTDTQYF
CDR3 length: 13; V gene: TRBV5-8; J gene: TRBJ1-5; D gene: TRBD1; CDR3 protein: CASSWDRAQPQHF
CDR3 length: 13; V gene: TRBV9; J gene: TRBJ2-7; D gene: .; CDR3 protein: CASSQAGRPEQYF
CDR3 length: 16; V gene: TRBV4-3; J gene: TRBJ1-1; D gene: TRBD1; CDR3 protein: CASSQVGQGLNTEAFF
CDR3 length: 18; V gene: TRBV11-2; J gene: TRBJ1-2; D gene: .; CDR3 protein: CASSLKMSSTASNYGYTF
CDR3 length: 15; V gene: TRBV7-8; J gene: TRBJ2-1; D gene: TRBD2; CDR3 protein: CASSLRGTSGNEQFF
CDR3 length: 14; V gene: TRBV30; J gene: TRBJ2-5; D gene: TRBD2; CDR3 protein: CAWSWTSAQETQYF
CDR3 length: 19; V gene: TRBV9; J gene: TRBJ2-3; D gene: TRBD2; CDR3 protein: CASSVGLASGGLITDTQYF
CDR3 length: 17; V gene: TRBV2; J gene: TRBJ1-1; D gene: TRBD1; CDR3 protein: CASLPEQGARSLTEAFF